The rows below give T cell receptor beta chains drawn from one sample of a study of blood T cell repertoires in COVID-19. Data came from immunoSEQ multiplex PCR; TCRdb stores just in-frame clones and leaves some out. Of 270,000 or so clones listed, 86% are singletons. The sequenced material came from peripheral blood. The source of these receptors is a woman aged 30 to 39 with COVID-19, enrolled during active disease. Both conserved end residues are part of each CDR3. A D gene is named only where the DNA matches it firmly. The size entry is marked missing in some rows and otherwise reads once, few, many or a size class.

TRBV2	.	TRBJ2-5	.	CASLRRGRGETQYF	TGTGCCAGCCTTCGGAGGGGGCGCGGGGAGACCCAGTACTTC
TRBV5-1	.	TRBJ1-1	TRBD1	CASSSPGTVRSEAFF	TGCGCCAGCAGCTCACCCGGGACAGTAAGATCTGAAGCTTTCTTT
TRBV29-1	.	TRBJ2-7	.	CSALRRSTYEQYF	TGCAGCGCCCTGAGGCGGTCGACCTACGAGCAGTACTTC
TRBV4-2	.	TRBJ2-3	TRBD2	CASSQSIGGFNSDTQYF	TGTGCCAGCAGTCAATCAATCGGGGGGTTTAACTCAGATACGCAGTATTTT
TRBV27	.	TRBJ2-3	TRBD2	CASSLSSTSGVADTQYF	TGTGCCAGCAGTTTATCATCGACTAGCGGGGTCGCAGATACGCAGTATTTT
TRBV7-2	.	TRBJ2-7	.	CASSLSSSSYEQYF	TGTGCCAGCAGCTTAAGTAGCAGCTCCTACGAGCAGTACTTC
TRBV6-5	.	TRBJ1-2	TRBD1	CASSYSTGNYGYTF	TGTGCCAGCAGTTACTCGACAGGGAACTATGGCTACACCTTC
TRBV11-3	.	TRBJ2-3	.	CASSLGTTSTDTQYF	TGTGCCAGCAGCTTAGGCACCACTAGCACAGATACGCAGTATTTT
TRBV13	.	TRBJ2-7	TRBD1	CASSPRQGGTYEQYF	TGTGCCAGCAGCCCCCGACAGGGGGGTACCTACGAGCAGTACTTC
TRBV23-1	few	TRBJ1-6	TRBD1	CASIPRDRVMRSYNSPLHF	TGCGCCAGCATACCCCGGGACAGGGTCATGAGGTCCTATAATTCACCCCTCCACTTT
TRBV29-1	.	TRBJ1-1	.	CSVREGGTEAFF	TGCAGCGTCCGGGAGGGGGGCACTGAAGCTTTCTTT
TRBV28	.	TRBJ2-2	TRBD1	CASSLTGPNTGELFF	TGTGCCAGCAGTCTGACAGGGCCAAACACCGGGGAGCTGTTTTTT
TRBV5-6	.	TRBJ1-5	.	CASSLAGQPQHF	TGTGCCAGCAGCTTGGCGGGGCAGCCCCAGCATTTT
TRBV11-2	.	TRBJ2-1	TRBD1	CASRPITGVPYNEQFF	TGTGCCAGCAGGCCTATTACAGGGGTCCCTTACAATGAGCAGTTCTTC
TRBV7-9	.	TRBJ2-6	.	CASRGVYSGANVLTF	TGTGCCAGCAGGGGCGTCTACTCTGGGGCCAACGTCCTGACTTTC
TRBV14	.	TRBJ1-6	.	CASSQDVGSGSPLHF	TGTGCCAGCAGCCAAGATGTGGGGAGTGGATCACCCCTCCACTTT
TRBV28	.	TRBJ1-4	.	CASRFGLVEGGEKLFF	TGTGCCAGCAGGTTCGGCTTAGTGGAAGGAGGCGAAAAACTGTTTTTT
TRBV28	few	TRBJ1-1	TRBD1	CASRYRGNTEAFF	TGTGCCAGCAGGTACAGGGGGAACACTGAAGCTTTCTTT
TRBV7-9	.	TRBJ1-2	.	CASSSAMRALYGYTF	TGTGCCAGCAGTTCAGCAATGAGGGCCCTTTATGGCTACACCTTC
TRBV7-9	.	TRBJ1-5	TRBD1	CASSLDGDRSDFGPQHF	TGTGCCAGCAGCTTAGACGGGGACAGGTCGGATTTTGGGCCCCAGCATTTT
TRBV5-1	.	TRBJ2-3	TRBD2	CASSPGLAGGQGTDTQYF	TGCGCCAGCAGCCCCGGACTAGCGGGGGGGCAGGGCACAGATACGCAGTATTTT
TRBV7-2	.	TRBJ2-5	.	CASSFYGYQETQYF	TGTGCCAGCAGCTTCTACGGGTACCAAGAGACCCAGTACTTC
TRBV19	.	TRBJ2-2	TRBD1	CASSIGDRVGAGELFF	TGTGCCAGTAGTATTGGGGACAGGGTTGGGGCCGGGGAGCTGTTTTTT
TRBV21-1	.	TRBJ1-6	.	CHPQPGQENSPLHF	TGCCATCCACAGCCGGGACAGGAAAATTCACCCCTCCACTTT
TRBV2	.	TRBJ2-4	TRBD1	CASSARGGEAKNIQYF	TGTGCCAGCAGTGCCCGAGGGGGCGAGGCCAAAAACATTCAGTACTTC
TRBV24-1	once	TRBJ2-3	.	CATSDPHSTDTQYF	TGTGCCACCAGTGACCCCCATAGCACAGATACGCAGTATTTT
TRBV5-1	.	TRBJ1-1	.	CATSGDLNTEAFF	TGCGCCACCTCAGGGGACCTGAACACTGAAGCTTTCTTT
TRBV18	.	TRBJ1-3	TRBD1	CASSLSGQSGNTIYF	TGTGCCAGCTCATTATCGGGACAGTCTGGAAACACCATATATTTT
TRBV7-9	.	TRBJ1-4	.	CASSLLGGSTNEKLFF	TGTGCCAGCAGCTTACTCGGCGGATCAACTAATGAAAAACTGTTTTTT
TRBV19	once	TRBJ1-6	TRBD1	CASSRFTGTEGSPLHF	TGTGCCAGTAGTAGGTTTACCGGGACAGAGGGTTCACCCCTCCACTTT
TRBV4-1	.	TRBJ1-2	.	CASSPSGYGYTF	TGCGCCAGCAGCCCTTCAGGCTATGGCTACACCTTC
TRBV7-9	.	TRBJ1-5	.	CASSDTTSNQPQHF	TGTGCCAGCAGCGACACGACTAGCAATCAGCCCCAGCATTTT
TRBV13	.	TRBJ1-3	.	CASSDMGNTIYF	TGTGCCAGCAGCGACATGGGAAACACCATATATTTT
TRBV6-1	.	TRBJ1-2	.	CASSEARANYGYTF	TGTGCCAGCAGTGAAGCGCGGGCCAACTATGGCTACACCTTC
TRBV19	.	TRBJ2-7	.	CASSIGTGTSYEQYF	TGTGCCAGTAGTATAGGGACTGGAACCTCCTACGAGCAGTACTTC
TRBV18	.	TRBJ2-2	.	CASSPTAGELFF	TGTGCCAGCTCACCAACGGCCGGGGAGCTGTTTTTT
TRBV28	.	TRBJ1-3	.	CASSFGGRVSSGNTIYF	TGTGCCAGCAGTTTCGGGGGGAGGGTCTCCTCTGGAAACACCATATATTTT
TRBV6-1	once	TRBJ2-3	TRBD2	CASSVAGANTQYF	TGTGCCAGCAGTGTAGCGGGGGCAAATACGCAGTATTTT
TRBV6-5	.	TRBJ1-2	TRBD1	CASYDRGRDGYTF	TGTGCCAGCTACGACAGGGGCAGGGATGGCTACACCTTC
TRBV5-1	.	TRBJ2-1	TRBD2	CASSSGGLYNEQFF	TGCGCCAGCAGCTCGGGGGGGCTATACAATGAGCAGTTCTTC
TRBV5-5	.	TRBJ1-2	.	CASSSGTPAPKNYGYTF	TGTGCCAGCAGCTCGGGGACACCGGCTCCCAAAAACTATGGCTACACCTTC
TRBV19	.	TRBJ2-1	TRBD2	CASSTSGGGFNEQFF	TGTGCCAGTAGCACTAGCGGGGGGGGATTCAATGAGCAGTTCTTC
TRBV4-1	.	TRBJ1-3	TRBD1	CASSQDRVGGGNTIYF	TGCGCCAGCAGCCAGGACAGGGTAGGAGGAGGAAACACCATATATTTT
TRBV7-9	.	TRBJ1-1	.	CASSYQGNTEAFF	TGTGCCAGCAGCTACCAGGGGAACACTGAAGCTTTCTTT